This TCR beta chain was found in a study of blood T cell repertoires in COVID-19. With V trimmed by 0 bases and J by 2 bases, 6 bases remained unmatched. The CDR3 has 16 residues. In germline, CDR1 is SGDLS, CDR2 YYNGEE. TCRdb keeps only in-frame clones here, not all; method: immunoSEQ multiplex PCR. Here the sample spans roughly 67,000 clones, around 83% being singletons. The receptor was derived from a woman aged 55-69 years with acute or convalescent COVID-19. Sequenced sample: peripheral blood. The chain uses TRBV9 and TRBJ2-3, with 7 bases identical to TRBD2. The CDR3 region is CASSVGASGTTDTQYF. CDR3 nucleotides: TGTGCCAGCAGCGTAGGGGCTAGCGGCACCACAGATACGCAGTATTTT. The full variable domain, rest sourced from reference TRBV9 and TRBJ2-3, is DSGVTQTPKHLITATGQRVTLRCSPRSGDLSVYWYQQSLDQGLQFLIQYYNGEERAKGNILERFSAQQFPDLHSELNLSSLELGDSALYFCASSVGASGTTDTQYFGPGTRLTVL.